This TCR beta chain was captured by sequencing in a study of cytomegalovirus exposure and HLA in healthy donors. The CDR3 runs 14 residues. Germline CDR1 reads SGHDT; CDR2 reads YYEEEE. Trimming left V 2 bases short and J 5 bases short, with 11 bases between. Primers included in the PCR were 60 Vbeta and 13 Jbeta primers. Measured with immunoSEQ multiplex PCR; TCRdb has only the in-frame clones, and not every one. The data show around 200,000 clones, roughly four fifths seen once. The source material was PBMCs. This TCR derives from a man aged 50 to 60 in good health and CMV-seronegative. The rearrangement joins TRBV5-6 to TRBJ1-5; perhaps TRBD1 as D (6 bases). The CDR3 sequence: CASSFIAGDQPQHF. Here the CDR3 DNA reads TGTGCCAGCAGCTTTATCGCAGGGGATCAGCCCCAGCATTTT.